The clone carrying this T cell receptor (beta chain) has a handful of counts. The antigen is unknown. These data are taken from a study of identical twins. Study-wide findings and caveats: Conclusions rested on cross-sectional statistics rather than following the same donors. Twins' surplus sharing was weaker for beta out-of-frame sequences. Beta clonotypes that were abundant in cord blood contained fewer insertions, a pattern absent from memory repertoires.

The trim removed 0 bases at V and 7 bases at J, leaving 15 bases unmatched. The CDR3 loop spans 18 amino acids. CDR1 is LNHNV, CDR2 YYDKDF, per germline (reference sequence). Template switching added a universal primer site; cDNA carried unique molecular identifiers. TCRdb re-called the 5' RACE reads with MiXCR, one entry per CDR3 protein. The data hold about 890,000 distinct CDR3 sequences, with around an eighth observed a single time. These same records also appear under a second study, on yellow fever vaccine responses in identical twins.

This chain uses TRBV15 with TRBJ2-1; 7 nucleotides line up with TRBD1. The clonotype comes from a woman aged 18-35 years in good health. The sequenced sample consisted of PBMCs. In nucleotides, the CDR3 is TGTGCCACCAGCAGAGATCTGGTGATAGGGGGCGCCGGTAATGAGCAGTTCTTC. Translated, it gives CATSRDLVIGGAGNEQFF.